This T cell receptor beta chain was profiled in a study of Ad26.COV2.S vaccination and SARS-CoV-2 variants. About the study: Participants got Ad26.COV2.S intramuscularly, once or twice 56 days apart.

On this clone: Its specificity is not known.

The protocol was immunoSEQ multiplex PCR, while the TCRdb copy is restricted to in-frame clones and leaves out a portion. Altogether some 420,000 clones are present, approximately 88% being singletons, with the ten largest covering about 4%. Study conclusions and caveats: Placebo recipients had lower spike-specific TCR breadth than vaccine recipients. Comparability of non-spike TCR breadth was observed across vaccine and placebo recipients.

CDR1 and CDR2 from the germline V gene are MNHEY and SMNVEV (reference sequence). Trimming shortened V by 2 bases and J by 3 bases, and 10 bases separated the two germline ends. The CDR3 is 14 residues long. As for treatment: roughly 20 received Ad26.COV2.S at low or high dose, single or two shots; five or six received placebo; per-sample allocation not given. The samples were gathered on day 63 after the first injection of vaccine or placebo. Sequencing was performed on peripheral blood, taken in a trial of Ad26.COV2.S vaccine versus placebo. The chain combines TRBV27 with TRBJ1-2; weak D call: TRBD1 (5 bases). This TCR came from a person aged 18-60 years who received the Ad26.COV2.S COVID-19 vaccine or a placebo. CDR3 loop: CASSLRGPHYGYTF. The CDR3 bases are TGTGCCAGCAGTTTAAGGGGCCCGCACTATGGCTACACCTTC.